This T cell receptor beta chain is drawn from a study of blood T cell repertoires in COVID-19. Study as a whole: COVID-19 samples from acute and convalescent phases originated in the United States, Italy and Spain. The cDNA or gDNA used as material had been derived from T cells, B-cell-depleted T cells, or PBMCs.

The authors' processing: Estimated nucleated cell counts came from reference gene primer amplification. Libraries were prepared by immunoSEQ multiplex PCR; TCRdb keeps only in-frame clonotypes and omits some of them. The V and J calls and clone size were taken over from that table, and D and trimming were inferred from the DNA. The data hold approximately 100,000 clones, with roughly 84% observed a single time. CDR3 length: 15 amino acids. After removal of 0 bases from V and 1 base from J, the junction contained 2 bases not matched to a gene. Looked up from germline, CDR1 is SGHRS and CDR2 is YFSETQ.

This rearrangement joins TRBV5-1 to TRBJ2-3, with 7 bases fitting TRBD1. Input material: peripheral blood. This TCR was recovered from a human donor in a cohort sampled during active COVID-19. The CDR3 region has the DNA TGCGCCAGCAGCTTGGGGACAGGAGGCACAGATACGCAGTATTTT. Translated: CASSLGTGGTDTQYF.